This TCR beta chain was obtained from a study of radiotherapy plus CTLA-4 blockade in lung cancer. Study-wide results and limits: TCR clones of tumor origin grew in blood after radiotherapy plus ipilimumab.

Focal radiation plus CTLA-4 blockade with ipilimumab was given to patients with chemo-refractory metastatic non-small-cell lung cancer. Sequenced by immunoSEQ multiplex PCR; TCRdb stores in-frame clones only, minus some. Found here are about 110,000 clones, 70% to 85% of them singletons; the top ten hold 3% to 4%. Points on this clone: Its antigen remains unknown.

Sequencing used peripheral blood, obtained from a patient treated with radiotherapy plus ipilimumab. The receptor was isolated from a human donor with non-small cell lung cancer that progressed on radiotherapy plus ipilimumab. Some clones in this sample may be carry-over from other donors' samples.

CDR3 nucleotides: TGTGCCAGCTCACCAGTAGGGGTTGGCTCTGGAAACACCATATATTTT. Translation: CASSPVGVGSGNTIYF. The V and J genes are TRBV18 and TRBJ1-3; TRBD1 might be the D (5 bases). This CDR3 contains 16 residues. Trimming left V 2 bases short and J 0 bases short, with 11 bases between. The germline CDR1 and CDR2 sequences are KGHSH and LQKENI.